This T cell receptor beta chain was retrieved from a study of blood T cell repertoires in COVID-19. Only in-frame clones appear in the TCRdb table, and some are missing; sequencing was by immunoSEQ multiplex PCR. Of about 110,000 clones in the sample, roughly 84% were seen once. V lost 3 bases and J lost 5; bases outside the gene matches: 4. This CDR3 region has 14 residues. CDR1 and CDR2 (germline): SGHRS, YFSETQ. The clonotype comes from a man between 40 and 49 years old with acute or convalescent COVID-19. The rearrangement links TRBV5-1 to TRBJ2-7; 11 bases fit TRBD1. Input material: peripheral blood. The CDR3 loop is CASSSTGQGDEQYF. The CDR3 nucleotides are TGCGCCAGCAGCTCTACGGGACAGGGGGACGAGCAGTACTTC.